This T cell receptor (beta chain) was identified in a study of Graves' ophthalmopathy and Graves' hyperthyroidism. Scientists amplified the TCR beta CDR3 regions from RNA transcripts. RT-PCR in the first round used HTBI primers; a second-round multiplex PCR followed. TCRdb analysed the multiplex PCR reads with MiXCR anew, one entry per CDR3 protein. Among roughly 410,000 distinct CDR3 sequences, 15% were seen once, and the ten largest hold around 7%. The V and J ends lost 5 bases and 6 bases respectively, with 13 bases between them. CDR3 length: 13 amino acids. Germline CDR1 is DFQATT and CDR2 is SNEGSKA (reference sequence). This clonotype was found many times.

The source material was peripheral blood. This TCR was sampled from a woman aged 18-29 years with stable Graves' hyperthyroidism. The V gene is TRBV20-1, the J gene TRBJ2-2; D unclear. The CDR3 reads CSAPDVGSGELFF. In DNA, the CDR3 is TGCAGTGCTCCTGATGTCGGCTCCGGGGAGCTGTTTTTT.